The sequence of this T cell receptor beta chain was determined in a study of T cells in Graves' hyperthyroidism and ophthalmopathy. Template material for amplifying TCR beta CDR3 regions consisted of RNA transcripts. In the first-round RT-PCR of the TCR CDR3, the HTBI primer set was used. TCRdb reprocessed the multiplex PCR reads via MiXCR and lists one record per CDR3 protein. The repertoire holds about 300,000 distinct CDR3 sequences, with approximately 18% as singletons. The V end lost 0 bases, the J end lost 1 base, and 6 bases lay between the germline ends. Germline assignment: CDR1 MRHNA and CDR2 SNTAGT. The CDR3 is 14 residues long.

This TCR was sampled from a man aged 50 to 59 with Graves' ophthalmopathy. The rearrangement joins TRBV6-4 to TRBJ2-5; weak D call: TRBD2 (6 bases). Sequencing was carried out using blood. CDR3 amino acids: CASSDSSGQETQYF. The CDR3 DNA reads as TGTGCCAGCAGTGACTCTAGCGGCCAAGAGACCCAGTACTTC.